The entry below gives a single T cell receptor (beta chain) sequence along with its context. Original methodology: Counts of nucleated cells, estimated from reference gene primer amplification, were obtained. Clones were sequenced by immunoSEQ multiplex PCR, and TCRdb holds only the in-frame ones, with some missing. V and J calls and clone size follow that table, whereas D and trimming were derived from the DNA. The sample yields about 150,000 clones, 70% to 90% seen once. The data stem from a study of blood T cell repertoires in COVID-19. In the study overall: The cDNA or gDNA used as material had been derived from T cells, B-cell-depleted T cells, or PBMCs.

The CDR3 is made up of 13 amino acids. CDR1 and CDR2 from the germline V gene are WNHNN and SYGVQD (reference sequence). Trimming pared 4 bases from V and 8 bases from J, leaving 11 bases between. Sequences were obtained from peripheral blood. This TCR was recovered from a human donor in a cohort sampled during active COVID-19. The J gene is TRBJ2-2, the V gene TRBV10-1, with a possible D match to TRBD2 (5 bases). The CDR3 region has the DNA TGCGCCAGCAGTGCGGGGTACCTAGGGGAGCTGTTTTTT. Translated, it gives CASSAGYLGELFF.